The 26 T cell receptor beta chains below come from one sample, sequenced in a study of T cell repertoires in cytomegalovirus infection. TCRdb independently ran MiXCR on the reads; one entry per CDR3 protein. The sample carries some 160,000 distinct CDR3 sequences, approximately 17% recorded once. The source material was CD8+ T cells from PBMCs. The receptors were sampled from a human donor in good health (CMV status not recorded). Some clones in this sample may be carry-over from other donors' samples.

This clonotype was counted at least ten times. The V gene is TRBV27, the J gene TRBJ2-6; a weak D match, TRBD1 (6 bases). V lost 4 bases, J lost 4 bases, and 14 bases lay in between. Germline V gene data show CDR1 as MNHEY and CDR2 as SMNVEV (reference sequence). CDR3 length: 16 amino acids. CDR3 coding DNA: TGTGCCAGCAGTTGGGACACCAGCCCCGGGGCCAACGTCCTGACTTTC. Encoded protein: CASSWDTSPGANVLTF. The full variable domain, rest sourced from reference TRBV27 and TRBJ2-6, is EAQVTQNPRYLITVTGKKLTVTCSQNMNHEYMSWYRQDPGLGLRQIYYSMNVEVTDKGDVPEGYKVSRKEKRNFPLILESPSPNQTSLYFCASSWDTSPGANVLTFGAGSRLTVL.

The sample holds a few counts of this clonotype. The chain links TRBV6-1 to TRBJ2-7, with D perhaps matching TRBD1 (6 bases). This CDR3 contains 16 residues. V was pared by 1 base and J by 0 bases, with 13 bases between. The germline V gene has CDR1 MNHNS and CDR2 SASEGT. CDR3 nucleotides: TGTGCCAGCAGTGAAGGCCGACAGGTTTCCTCCTACGAGCAGTACTTC. Amino acids: CASSEGRQVSSYEQYF.

CDR3 sequence: CASSLAEIGNNQPQHF. CDR3 DNA sequence: TGTGCCAGCAGCTTAGCGGAAATAGGGAACAATCAGCCCCAGCATTTT. J is TRBJ1-5 and V is TRBV7-7; D unclear. Between the trimmed V and J ends, which lost 0 bases and 3 bases, there was a span of 12 bases. Germline V gene data show CDR1 as SSHAT and CDR2 as FNYEAQ (reference sequence). This CDR3 region has 16 residues. The full variable domain, completed using reference TRBV7-7 and TRBJ1-5, is GAGVSQSPRYKVTKRGQDVTLRCDPISSHATLYWYQQALGQGPEFLTYFNYEAQPDKSGLPSDRFSAERPEGSISTLTIQRTEQRDSAMYRCASSLAEIGNNQPQHFGDGTRLSIL.

The rearrangement links TRBV7-2 to TRBJ2-7; the D is unclear. Between the trimmed V and J ends, which lost 5 bases and 7 bases, there was a span of 18 bases. Germline CDR1 reads SGHTA; CDR2 reads FQGNSA. This CDR3 has 14 amino acids. CDR3 coding DNA: TGTGCCAGCAGCCCCGATGGAGTATCCGGGGAGCAGTACTTC. It encodes CASSPDGVSGEQYF.

The gene calls are TRBV24-1 and TRBJ2-1; D is undetermined. Trimming shortened V by 3 bases and J by 8 bases, and 7 bases separated the two germline ends. The CDR3 is made up of 12 amino acids. CDR1 is KGHDR and CDR2 is SFDVKD in the germline V gene. CDR3 nucleotides: TGTGCCACCAGTGATAGACATCATGAGCAGTTCTTC. This codes for CATSDRHHEQFF.

J is TRBJ1-5 and V is TRBV24-1; weak D call: TRBD1 (6 bases). The germline gives CDR1 KGHDR, CDR2 SFDVKD. V was pared by 3 bases and J by 2 bases, with 13 bases between. The CDR3 runs to 16 residues. This CDR3 reads CATSDRQGPGNQPQHF. CDR3 sequence (DNA): TGTGCCACCAGTGATCGCCAGGGGCCAGGCAATCAGCCCCAGCATTTT.

At least ten counts were recorded for this clonotype. The chain recombines TRBV7-2 with TRBJ2-5; a weak D match, TRBD1 (7 bases). V was trimmed by 4 bases and J by 5 bases, leaving 8 bases between them. CDR1 and CDR2 from the germline V gene are SGHTA and FQGNSA. The length of the CDR3 is 12 residues. In DNA, the CDR3 is TGTGCCAGCAGCTCAGGGGGGGAGACCCAGTACTTC. Protein: CASSSGGETQYF.

This clonotype was seen a few times. This chain uses TRBV4-2 with TRBJ2-2; D gene unclear. Between the trimmed V and J ends, which lost 0 bases and 7 bases, there was a span of 6 bases. In germline, CDR1 is LGHNA, CDR2 YNFKEQ. This CDR3 is 13 amino acids long. CDR3 amino acids: CASSQERNGELFF. CDR3 coding DNA: TGTGCCAGCAGCCAAGAAAGGAACGGGGAGCTGTTTTTT.

This clonotype was counted only a few times. J is TRBJ2-5 and V is TRBV6-5; TRBD1 matches at 7 bases. CDR1 is MNHEY and CDR2 is SVGAGI in the germline V gene. V trimming: 1 base; J trimming: 4 bases; junction bases outside the gene matches: 6. CDR3 length: 15 residues. The CDR3 protein is CASSYFKGAGETQYF. CDR3 in DNA: TGTGCCAGCAGTTACTTCAAGGGGGCTGGAGAGACCCAGTACTTC.

The genes are TRBV7-2 and TRBJ1-1; TRBD1 matches at 7 bases. Trimming cost V 3 bases and J 5 bases; bases outside gene matches: 15. This CDR3 is 17 amino acids long. Germline CDR1 is SGHTA and CDR2 is FQGNSA. The CDR3 sequence is CASSFAGGGAVWTEAFF. CDR3 nucleotide sequence: TGTGCCAGCAGCTTCGCAGGGGGGGGCGCCGTTTGGACTGAAGCTTTCTTT.

The chain is built from TRBV7-6 and TRBJ2-1; 10 nucleotides align to TRBD2. Trimming removed 6 bases from V and 2 bases from J; junction bases left unmatched: 7. This CDR3 is 16 amino acids long. Germline V gene data show CDR1 as SGHVS and CDR2 as FNYEAQ. CDR3 amino acids: CASRSEREGPYNEQFF. In nucleotides, the CDR3 is TGTGCCAGCAGGTCAGAGCGGGAGGGCCCCTACAATGAGCAGTTCTTC. Drawing the rest from reference TRBV7-6 and TRBJ2-1, the complete variable domain is GAGVSQSPRYKVTKRGQDVALRCDPISGHVSLYWYRQALGQGPEFLTYFNYEAQQDKSGLPNDRFSAERPEGSISTLTIQRTEQRDSAMYRCASRSEREGPYNEQFFGPGTRLTVL.

The CDR3 reads CASSSIKMRGYTGELFF. The CDR3 coding sequence is TGTGCCAGCAGCTCCATAAAGATGAGAGGCTACACCGGGGAGCTGTTTTTT. V and J are TRBV7-2 and TRBJ2-2; D not certain. Germline CDR1 reads SGHTA; CDR2 reads FQGNSA. V was trimmed by 4 bases and J by 3 bases, leaving 18 bases between them. The CDR3 runs 17 residues.

This rearrangement joins TRBV6-2 or TRBV6-3 to TRBJ2-1, with TRBD2 identical over 9 bases. After removal of 6 bases from V and 9 bases from J, the junction contained 6 bases not matched to a gene. This CDR3 is 13 amino acids long. Germline-derived CDR1 and CDR2 are MNHEY and SVGEGT. The CDR3 nucleotides are TGTGCCAGCAGGATAGCGGGGGATGGTGAGCAGTTCTTC. Translation gives CASRIAGDGEQFF.

This clonotype appeared a few times. Since the CDR3 does not end with the conserved phenylalanine or tryptophan, this likely comes from a read error. The chain uses TRBV7-2 and TRBJ2-1; weak D call: TRBD1 (6 bases). CDR3 length: 17 residues. CDR1 is SGHTA and CDR2 is FQGNSA in the germline V gene. Trimming pared 4 bases from V and 4 bases from J, leaving 20 bases between. The CDR3 DNA reads TGTGCCAGCAGCTCCTCAGGGGCGCAGAGGGCTTACAATGAGCAGTTCTTA. This encodes CASSSSGAQRAYNEQFL.

V is TRBV11-2 and J is TRBJ1-2; D unclear. V was cut by 8 bases and J by 6 bases, with 16 bases left in between. The CDR3 covers 13 residues. Germline loops: CDR1 SGHAT, CDR2 FQNNGV. The CDR3 DNA sequence: TGTGCCAGCTTAGGGTCATTTCGGGATGGCTACACCTTC. This codes for CASLGSFRDGYTF.

Only a few counts were recorded for this clonotype. The rearrangement links TRBV28 to TRBJ2-7, with 10 bases that match TRBD1. Germline CDR1 reads MDHEN; CDR2 reads SYDVKM. This CDR3 is built from 15 residues. Losses at the gene ends were 4 bases for V and 3 bases for J; bases not matched to a gene: 6. CDR3 in amino acids: CASSYTTGGYYEQYF. DNA of the CDR3: TGTGCCAGCAGTTACACGACAGGGGGCTACTACGAGCAGTACTTC. Using reference TRBV28 and TRBJ2-7 for the parts outside the CDR3, the full variable domain is DVKVTQSSRYLVKRTGEKVFLECVQDMDHENMFWYRQDPGLGLRLIYFSYDVKMKEKGDIPEGYSVSREKKERFSLILESASTNQTSMYLCASSYTTGGYYEQYFGPGTRLTVT.

V and J are TRBV7-2 and TRBJ2-3; 13 bases align to TRBD2. Per germline, CDR1 SGHTA and CDR2 FQGNSA. After removal of 3 bases from V and 5 bases from J, the junction contained 8 bases not matched to a gene. The CDR3 totals 17 residues. In nucleotides, the CDR3 is TGTGCCAGCAGCTTTCCCACTAGCGGGGGGGCGGAAGATACGCAGTATTTT. Its translation is CASSFPTSGGAEDTQYF.

The chain has TRBV5-5 and TRBJ2-7; the match to TRBD1 covers 9 bases. The ends lost 0 bases at V and 1 base at J; junction bases unmatched: 5. The CDR3 consists of 16 residues. Looked up from germline, CDR1 is SGHKS and CDR2 is YYEKEE (reference sequence). This CDR3 is CASSLERGQGSYEQYF. DNA of the CDR3: TGTGCCAGCAGCTTGGAGAGGGGACAGGGATCCTACGAGCAGTACTTC.

This clonotype appeared a few times. The DNA of the CDR3 is TGTGCCAGCAGCCCTCCTTCCGACAGGGGGTCTTACGAGCAGTACTTC. Its protein is CASSPPSDRGSYEQYF. V and J are TRBV7-9 and TRBJ2-7; 9 bases map to TRBD1. This CDR3 contains 16 residues. Germline-derived CDR1 and CDR2 are SEHNR and FQNEAQ (reference sequence). J gave up 4 bases and V 5 bases, and 12 bases lay outside the gene matches. The variable domain in full, with the rest retrieved from reference TRBV7-9 and TRBJ2-7, is DTGVSQNPRHKITKRGQNVTFRCDPISEHNRLYWYRQTLGQGPEFLTYFQNEAQLEKSRLLSDRFSAERPKGSFSTLEIQRTEQGDSAMYLCASSPPSDRGSYEQYFGPGTRLTVT.

This chain links TRBV7-6 with TRBJ2-7, with D uncertain. The CDR3 sequence is 14 residues long. The germline gives CDR1 SGHVS, CDR2 FNYEAQ. V dropped 5 bases and J dropped 2 bases, with 13 bases sitting between them. The CDR3 region has the DNA TGTGCCAGCAGCCCAAGGACGCCTCCCTACGAGCAGTACTTC. Translation: CASSPRTPPYEQYF.

This clonotype was observed a few times. J is TRBJ1-5 and V is TRBV4-3, with no clear D. The CDR3 runs 15 residues. V shed 0 bases and J shed 3 bases, with 9 bases lying between them. CDR1 and CDR2 from the germline V gene are LGHNA and YSLEER. CDR3 sequence reads: CASSQDSQSNQPQHF. CDR3 nucleotides: TGCGCCAGCAGCCAAGATTCCCAGTCCAATCAGCCCCAGCATTTT.

The chain is built from TRBV7-9 and TRBJ2-1; either TRBD1 or TRBD2 may supply D (5 bases each). CDR1 is SEHNR and CDR2 is FQNEAQ in the germline V gene (reference sequence). The V and J ends lost 4 bases and 10 bases respectively, with 11 bases between them. This CDR3 is 12 amino acids long. The CDR3 region has the DNA TGTGCCAGCAGCTCCCCGGGGCAGGAGCAGTTCTTC. It encodes CASSSPGQEQFF.

This clonotype was found many times. The V call is TRBV7-9, the J call TRBJ1-2; TRBD1 matches 12 bases. Germline assignment: CDR1 SEHNR and CDR2 FQNEAQ (reference sequence). The CDR3 loop spans 14 amino acids. Trimming took 5 bases from V and 11 from J; bases not matched to a gene: 9. CDR3 nucleotide sequence: TGTGCCAGCAGCGAAACCGGGACAGGGGGCAGGTACACCTTC. Its protein is CASSETGTGGRYTF.

V gene TRBV12-5 combines with J gene TRBJ1-4; D unresolved. CDR1 LGHNT and CDR2 FRNRAP come from the germline V gene. V was pared by 1 base and J by 5 bases, with 11 bases between. This CDR3 region has 15 residues. The CDR3 protein is CASGLAPVGNEKLFF. Written as DNA, the CDR3 is TGTGCTAGTGGTTTGGCTCCCGTAGGGAATGAAAAACTGTTTTTT.

This clonotype has a handful of counts. The chain recombines TRBV19 with TRBJ2-1; D ambiguous. The CDR3 is 13 residues long. Germline lookup yields CDR1 LNHDA and CDR2 SQIVND (reference sequence). Trimming stripped 1 base from V and 7 bases from J, with 8 bases between. CDR3 coding DNA: TGTGCCAGTAGTATAGCCCCCCCAAATGAGCAGTTCTTC. Its protein is CASSIAPPNEQFF.

This clonotype was picked up a small number of times. The genes are TRBV7-9 and TRBJ1-2; no clear D. V was cut by 1 base and J by 6 bases, with 9 bases left in between. Germline CDR1 reads SEHNR; CDR2 reads FQNEAQ (reference sequence). The CDR3 extends over 13 amino acids. CDR3 DNA: TGTGCCAGCAGCTTAGGGAGAAGGGATGGCTACACCTTC. This encodes CASSLGRRDGYTF.